A single sample gave rise to the 16 T cell receptor beta chains below, sequenced in a study of cytomegalovirus exposure and HLA in healthy donors. A multiplex PCR was run with 60 Vbeta primers and 13 Jbeta primers. Only in-frame clones appear in the TCRdb table, and some are missing; sequencing was by immunoSEQ multiplex PCR. The data contain fewer than 200,000 clones, 84% of them singletons. The material sequenced was PBMCs. These TCRs come from a girl under 10 years old in good health and CMV-seropositive.

The genes are TRBV5-6 and TRBJ2-1, with TRBD1 as a possible D gene (5 bases). V shed 2 bases and J shed 12 bases, with 15 bases lying between them. CDR1 and CDR2 from the germline V gene are SGHDT and YYEEEE. The CDR3 contains 13 residues. The CDR3 region is CASSFEQVYTQFF. The CDR3 DNA follows: TGTGCCAGCAGCTTTGAACAGGTCTATACGCAGTTCTTC.

In DNA form, the CDR3 reads TGCGCCAGCAGCCAGGTACAGGGGCGGAATGAGCAGTTCTTC. Translation: CASSQVQGRNEQFF. The chain links TRBV4-1 to TRBJ2-1; TRBD1 aligns across 7 bases. This CDR3 spans 14 amino acids. Germline values: CDR1 MGHRA, CDR2 YSYEKL. V shed 3 bases, J shed 7 bases, and the junction held 6 bases outside the gene matches.

The rearrangement links TRBV6-5 to TRBJ1-1, with D hard to call. From germline, CDR1 is MNHEY and CDR2 SVGAGI. V was clipped by 2 bases and J by 4 bases, with 8 bases between them. The CDR3 extends over 13 amino acids. CDR3 in DNA: TGTGCCAGCAGTTACGGGCCAAGCACTGAAGCTTTCTTT. This encodes CASSYGPSTEAFF.

In its sample, this clone was seen once. The rearrangement links TRBV27 to TRBJ2-2; 8 nucleotides match TRBD2. This CDR3 is 16 amino acids long. Looked up from germline, CDR1 is MNHEY and CDR2 is SMNVEV (reference sequence). The junction had 12 bases not matched to a gene; V was cut back by 6 bases and J by 6 bases. DNA of the CDR3: TGTGCCAGCAGAAAACCGGGACTAGTATACCCCGGGGAGCTGTTTTTT. Translating gives CASRKPGLVYPGELFF.

This chain uses TRBV5-1 with TRBJ2-5; the D is unclear. The DNA end favors TRBJ2-7, so the J call may be wrong. Per germline, CDR1 SGHRS and CDR2 YFSETQ. The CDR3 spans 13 residues. The CDR3 sequence: CASSFRASYEQYF. CDR3 DNA sequence: TGCGCCAGCAGCTTTCGTGCTTCCTACGAGCAGTACTTC.

The chain combines TRBV6-1 with TRBJ2-5; D call uncertain. The CDR3 consists of 16 residues. Trimming took 1 base from V and 8 from J, leaving 20 bases between them. Germline CDR1 and CDR2: MNHNS and SASEGT. Here the CDR3 DNA reads TGTGCCAGCAGTGAAGGCGCGTCTTTCGAAGTCGGTACCCAGTACTTC. It yields the protein CASSEGASFEVGTQYF.

The gene calls are TRBV28 and TRBJ1-2; D is unresolved. This CDR3 spans 15 amino acids. Trimming stripped 4 bases from V and 2 bases from J, with 14 bases between. CDR1 and CDR2 (germline): MDHEN, SYDVKM. The DNA of the CDR3 is TGTGCCAGCAGTTCCCTTTTAGGCGGAAACTATGGCTACACCTTC. It translates to CASSSLLGGNYGYTF.

This clone was detected a few times. The chain is built from TRBV6-1 and TRBJ1-2; no reliable D call. The CDR3 spans 14 residues. In germline, CDR1 is MNHNS, CDR2 SASEGT. Trimming removed 4 bases at V and 3 bases at J, with 12 bases between. This chain's CDR3 is CASSAGVFDYGYTF. Written as DNA, the CDR3 is TGTGCCAGCAGTGCCGGGGTTTTTGACTATGGCTACACCTTC.

This clone was found a few times. V gene TRBV4-1 combines with J gene TRBJ2-2, with 7 nucleotides matching TRBD1. Germline V gene lookup returns CDR1 MGHRA and CDR2 YSYEKL. The CDR3 has 16 residues. Trimming took 2 bases from V and 6 from J; bases not matched to a gene: 9. For the CDR3, the DNA is TGCGCCAGCAGCCAATTTAGTTCAACAGGGGCCGGGGAGCTGTTTTTT. It codes for CASSQFSSTGAGELFF.

The chain combines TRBV9 with TRBJ2-1; D gene uncertain. V was cut by 0 bases and J by 6 bases, with 4 bases left in between. Germline V gene sequence: CDR1 SGDLS, CDR2 YYNGEE. This CDR3 has 12 amino acids. CDR3 DNA sequence: TGTGCCAGCAGCGTAGACAGCAATGAGCAGTTCTTC. This sequence encodes CASSVDSNEQFF.

The V and J genes are TRBV5-1 and TRBJ1-5; 7 bases align to TRBD1. Germline lookup yields CDR1 SGHRS and CDR2 YFSETQ. CDR3 length equals 16 residues. V was clipped by 4 bases and J by 2 bases; unmatched bases: 9. CDR3 residues: CASSHHRGEGNQPQHF. For the CDR3, the DNA is TGCGCCAGCAGCCATCACAGGGGAGAGGGCAATCAGCCCCAGCATTTT.

The V call is TRBV6-5, the J call TRBJ2-5; D is uncertain. The DNA end is a closer match to TRBJ2-7, so the J assignment may be wrong. This CDR3 is built from 11 residues. Germline V lookup: CDR1 MNHEY, CDR2 SVGAGI. The CDR3, as DNA: TGTGCCAGCAGTTACTTGAACGAGCAGTACTTC. Its protein product is CASSYLNEQYF.

This clone appeared a single time. This rearrangement joins TRBV29-1 to TRBJ1-2; 10 bases are shared with TRBD1. V dropped 7 bases and J dropped 8; count of bases not matched to a gene: 7. This CDR3 is built from 12 residues. Germline CDR1 SQVTM, CDR2 ANQGSEA. CDR3 nucleotide sequence: TGCAGCGCCGGGACAGGGGTTTTAGGCTACACCTTC. This gives the protein CSAGTGVLGYTF.

This rearrangement joins TRBV9 to TRBJ2-2; TRBD1 agrees at 11 bases. Germline assignment: CDR1 SGDLS and CDR2 YYNGEE. V shed 0 bases and J 5 bases; nucleotides not matched to a gene: 9. This CDR3 comprises 18 residues. The CDR3 sequence is CASSVVRGGTGGTGELFF. The CDR3 nucleotides read TGTGCCAGCAGCGTAGTTAGAGGCGGGACAGGGGGGACCGGGGAGCTGTTTTTT.

The genes are TRBV19 and TRBJ1-2, with 8 bases matching TRBD1. CDR1 and CDR2 from the germline V gene are LNHDA and SQIVND (reference sequence). The CDR3 is 14 residues long. V trimming: 3 bases; J trimming: 5 bases; junction bases outside the gene matches: 5. CDR3 DNA: TGTGCCAGTAGTATCTTGGACAGGGCTTATGGCTACACCTTC. Translating gives CASSILDRAYGYTF.

The chain couples TRBV28 to TRBJ2-2; no definite D call. The CDR3 is made up of 14 amino acids. Germline values: CDR1 MDHEN, CDR2 SYDVKM. V lost 6 bases and J lost 11, with 19 bases in between. DNA of the CDR3: TGTGCCAGCAGCCGCGGTTTCTCCCGGAGAGAGCTGTTTTTT. It encodes CASSRGFSRRELFF.